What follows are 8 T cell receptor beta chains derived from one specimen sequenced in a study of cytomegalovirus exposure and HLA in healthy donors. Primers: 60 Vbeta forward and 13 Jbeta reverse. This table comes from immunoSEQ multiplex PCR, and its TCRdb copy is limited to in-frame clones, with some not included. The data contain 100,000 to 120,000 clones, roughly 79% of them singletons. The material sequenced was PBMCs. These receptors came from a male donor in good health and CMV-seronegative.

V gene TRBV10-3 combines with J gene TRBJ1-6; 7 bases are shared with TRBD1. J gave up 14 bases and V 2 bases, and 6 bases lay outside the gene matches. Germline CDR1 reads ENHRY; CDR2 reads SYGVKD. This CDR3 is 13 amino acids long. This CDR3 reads CAISEGKGATLHF. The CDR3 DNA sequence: TGTGCCATCAGTGAGGGAAAGGGGGCCACCCTCCACTTT.

In DNA form, the CDR3 reads TGTGCCAGCAGCTTAGGACAGACCCCCCGAATTGATACGCAGTATTTT. Its translation: CASSLGQTPRIDTQYF. The rearrangement joins TRBV7-8 to TRBJ2-3, with D perhaps matching TRBD1 (5 bases). Trimming removed 1 base from V and 6 bases from J, with 17 bases in between. The CDR3 is 16 amino acids. Germline V gene data show CDR1 as SGHVS and CDR2 as FQNEAQ.

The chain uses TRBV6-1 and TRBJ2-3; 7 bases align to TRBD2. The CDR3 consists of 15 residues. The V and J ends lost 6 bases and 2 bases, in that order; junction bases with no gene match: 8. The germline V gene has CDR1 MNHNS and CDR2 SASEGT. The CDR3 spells CASRGIAGHTDTQYF. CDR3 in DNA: TGTGCCAGCAGAGGGATAGCGGGCCACACAGATACGCAGTATTTT.

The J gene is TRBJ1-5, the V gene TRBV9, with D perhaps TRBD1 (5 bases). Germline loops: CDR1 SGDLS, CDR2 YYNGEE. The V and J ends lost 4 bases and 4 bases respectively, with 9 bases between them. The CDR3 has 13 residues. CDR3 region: CASSPDTNQPQHF. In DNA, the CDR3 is TGTGCCAGCAGCCCGGACACAAATCAGCCCCAGCATTTT.

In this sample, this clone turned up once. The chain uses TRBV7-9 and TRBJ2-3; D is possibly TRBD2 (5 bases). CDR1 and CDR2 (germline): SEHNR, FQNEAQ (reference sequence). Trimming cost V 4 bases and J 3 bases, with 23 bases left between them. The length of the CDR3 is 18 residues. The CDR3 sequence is CASSSPIYDRTGTDTQYF. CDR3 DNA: TGTGCCAGCAGCTCTCCAATATACGACCGTACGGGGACAGATACGCAGTATTTT.

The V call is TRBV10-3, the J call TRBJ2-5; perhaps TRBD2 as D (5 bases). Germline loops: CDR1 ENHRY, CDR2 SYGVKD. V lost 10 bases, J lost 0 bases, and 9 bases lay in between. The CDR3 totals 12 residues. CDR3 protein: CASSDYQETQYF. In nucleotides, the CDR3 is TGTGCCAGCTCGGACTACCAAGAGACCCAGTACTTC.

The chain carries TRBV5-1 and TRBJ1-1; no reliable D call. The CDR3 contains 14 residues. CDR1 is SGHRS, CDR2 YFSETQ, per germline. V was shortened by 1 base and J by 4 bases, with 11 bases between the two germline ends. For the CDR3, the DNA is TGCGCCAGCAGCTTGAATCCGGCGGGCACTGAAGCTTTCTTT. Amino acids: CASSLNPAGTEAFF.

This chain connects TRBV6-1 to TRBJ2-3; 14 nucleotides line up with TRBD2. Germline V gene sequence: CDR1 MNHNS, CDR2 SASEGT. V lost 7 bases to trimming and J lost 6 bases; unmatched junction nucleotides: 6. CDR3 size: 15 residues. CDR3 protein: CASTRLAGGSDTQYF. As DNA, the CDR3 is TGTGCCAGCACTAGACTAGCGGGAGGGTCGGATACGCAGTATTTT.